Listed below are T cell receptor beta chains from one sample, sequenced in a study of cytomegalovirus exposure and HLA in healthy donors. Clones were read by immunoSEQ multiplex PCR, and TCRdb kept only the in-frame ones, dropping some. The sample shows about 160,000 clones, 65% to 90% of them seen only once. Specimen: PBMCs. These receptors all come from a man aged 50 to 60 in good health and CMV-seropositive. CDR3s include the opening cysteine and the closing phenylalanine or tryptophan. Fields, in order: clone size, J gene, D gene, V gene, CDR3 DNA, CDR3 protein. D genes are given only for firm matches. Expanded clones are given a class, and other clones once, few, many or no size at all.

.	TRBJ1-2	.	TRBV11-3	TGTGCCAGCAGCTTAGGATCGGAGTATGGCTACACCTTC	CASSLGSEYGYTF
.	TRBJ1-1	.	TRBV11-2	TGTGCCAGCAGCCCCATGGGCCCGAACACTGAAGCTTTCTTT	CASSPMGPNTEAFF
.	TRBJ2-3	.	TRBV19	TGTGCCAGTAAACCCCAGGCTTGGGGGGGCACAGATACGCAGTATTTT	CASKPQAWGGTDTQYF
.	TRBJ2-1	.	TRBV2	TGTGCCAGCAGTGGACCGGCTAGCGAACACAATGAGCAGTTCTTC	CASSGPASEHNEQFF
.	TRBJ1-5	TRBD1	TRBV9	TGTGCCAGCAGCGAGTCGACAGGGCAAGGTCAGCCCCAGCATTTT	CASSESTGQGQPQHF
.	TRBJ1-5	TRBD1	TRBV4-1	TGCGCCAGCAGCCAAGTCGGGGACAGGCGACCTTATAGCAATCAGCCCCAGCATTTT	CASSQVGDRRPYSNQPQHF
.	TRBJ1-5	.	TRBV6-1	TGTGCCAGCAGTGGCGGGGGTAGCAATCAGCCCCAGCATTTT	CASSGGGSNQPQHF
.	TRBJ1-5	.	TRBV5-8	TGTGCCAGCAGGCCTGTCGGGGGGGGAAATCAGCCCCAGCATTTT	CASRPVGGGNQPQHF
.	TRBJ1-2	.	TRBV7-9	TGTGCCAGCAGCTTAGATGGTCTGCGGGGGTTTAACTATGGCTACACCTTC	CASSLDGLRGFNYGYTF
few	TRBJ2-3	TRBD2	TRBV11-1	TGTGCCAGCAGCCTAGAACTAGCGGGGAGCACAGATACGCAGTATTTT	CASSLELAGSTDTQYF
once	TRBJ2-3	.	TRBV6-1	TGTGCCAGCATCAGGGCCTACACAGATACGCAGTATTTT	CASIRAYTDTQYF
.	TRBJ2-5	TRBD2	TRBV6-5	TGTGCCAGCAGCCCCGGGGGGAGTAGCGAGACCCAGTACTTC	CASSPGGSSETQYF
.	TRBJ1-1	TRBD1	TRBV5-6	TGTGCCAGCAGCTGGGGGCGGACAGGGGAAGCTTTCTTT	CASSWGRTGEAFF
few	TRBJ1-1	TRBD1	TRBV5-6	TGTGCCAGCAGCCAGGGGGCCGTAGCTTTCTTT	CASSQGAVAFF
.	TRBJ1-1	.	TRBV6-1	TGTGCCAGCAGTTCGAGGCAGGGAAACACTGAAGCTTTCTTT	CASSSRQGNTEAFF
.	TRBJ1-1	.	TRBV5-1	TGCGCCAGCAGCCCAGACCGCGGCGGATCAGAAGCTTTCTTT	CASSPDRGGSEAFF
.	TRBJ1-2	TRBD1	TRBV25-1	TGTGCCAGCAGTGAATGGACAGGGGCTTATGGCTACACCTTC	CASSEWTGAYGYTF
.	TRBJ2-3	TRBD1	TRBV2	TGTGCCAGCACCTCGACAGGGGATAGCACAGATACGCAGTATTTT	CASTSTGDSTDTQYF
.	TRBJ1-2	TRBD1	TRBV6-5	TGTGCCAGCATCTCGGGGACAGGGGTTAACTATGGCTACACCTTC	CASISGTGVNYGYTF
.	TRBJ1-2	.	TRBV7-8	TGTGCCAGCAGCTTACGACCAGGTTCGGACTATGGCTACACCTTC	CASSLRPGSDYGYTF
.	TRBJ2-5	TRBD1	TRBV15	TGTGCCACCAGCAGAACGCGACAGGGGCTCCAAGAGACCCAGTACTTC	CATSRTRQGLQETQYF
.	TRBJ2-1	.	TRBV7-8	TGTGCCAGCAGCTTCTCAGGACTCCACAATGAGCAGTTCTTC	CASSFSGLHNEQFF
.	TRBJ1-4	TRBD1	TRBV6-1	TGTGCCAGCAGTGACGGGGACAGGGATGAAAAACTGTTTTTT	CASSDGDRDEKLFF
few	TRBJ1-2	TRBD1	TRBV6-5	TGTGCCAGCAGCTACCGGGACAGGGTTGGCTACACCTTC	CASSYRDRVGYTF
.	TRBJ1-3	.	TRBV4-2	TGTGCCAGCAGCCTCGCCAGGGTAAGCTCTGGAAACACCATATATTTT	CASSLARVSSGNTIYF
few	TRBJ1-5	.	TRBV6-4	TGTGCCAGTTCAGACAGCGTCAATCAGCCCCAGCATTTT	CASSDSVNQPQHF
.	TRBJ2-3	.	TRBV13	TGTGCCAGCAGCTATAGGACTGCAGATACGCAGTATTTT	CASSYRTADTQYF
.	TRBJ2-2	TRBD2	TRBV7-6	TGTGCCAGCAGCTTAGGCGGGGGTAATGGCGGGGAGCTGTTTTTT	CASSLGGGNGGELFF
few	TRBJ1-1	.	TRBV6-6	TGTGCCAGCAGTACAGGTTTTGACACTGAAGCTTTCTTT	CASSTGFDTEAFF
once	TRBJ1-2	.	TRBV6-1	TGTGCCAGCACCCAGAACTATGGCTACACCTTC	CASTQNYGYTF
.	TRBJ2-1	TRBD2	TRBV19	TGTGCCAGTAGTATGCCGACTAGCGGGAGGTCAAATGAGCAGTTCTTC	CASSMPTSGRSNEQFF
few	TRBJ2-1	.	TRBV5-8	TGTGCCAGCAGCTTGGCCAACAATGAGCAGTTCTTC	CASSLANNEQFF
.	TRBJ2-5	TRBD2	TRBV7-7	TGTGCTAGCAGCGTACTAGCGGGCCTCCAAGAGACCCAGTACTTC	CASSVLAGLQETQYF
few	TRBJ2-7	.	TRBV2	TGTGCCAGCGGGAGCAGGGGAGGGCGGGAGCAGTACTTC	CASGSRGGREQYF
.	TRBJ2-6	TRBD2	TRBV7-9	TGTGCCAGCGCTGGGGGGGGTTCTGCCTCAAGTGGGGCCAACGTCCTGACTTTC	CASAGGGSASSGANVLTF
few	TRBJ2-1	.	TRBV7-9	TGTGCCAGCAGCCCTAAAGCGCCCAGCTCCTACAATGAGCAGTTCTTC	CASSPKAPSSYNEQFF
.	TRBJ2-1	TRBD2	TRBV27	TGTGCCAGCAGTTTAGGTAGGACTAGCGGGAGGGGGGAGCAGTTCTTC	CASSLGRTSGRGEQFF
.	TRBJ2-5	TRBD2	TRBV7-2	TGTGCCAGCAGCTCAAACCTGGGACTAGCGGGAGGGCCGGAGACCCAGTACTTC	CASSSNLGLAGGPETQYF
.	TRBJ1-2	TRBD1	TRBV25-1	TGTGCCAGCAGTAAGGGACAGGAAATTTATGGCTACACCTTC	CASSKGQEIYGYTF
.	TRBJ2-2	.	TRBV2	TGTGCCAGCAGTCAGTTAGCAGACACCGGGGAGCTGTTTTTT	CASSQLADTGELFF
.	TRBJ2-3	.	TRBV5-1	TGCGCCAGCAGCTTGACCAGGGTTTCTGCGCAGTATTTT	CASSLTRVSAQYF
.	TRBJ1-6	TRBD1	TRBV19	TGTGCCAGTAGTGGACAGGGTGGCAACAATTCACCCCTCCACTTT	CASSGQGGNNSPLHF
.	TRBJ2-7	.	TRBV10-2	TGCGCCAGTACCCAGGGAGGCGAGCAGTACTTC	CASTQGGEQYF
.	TRBJ1-6	TRBD1	TRBV6-1	TGTGCCAGCAGTGAATGGGACAGGGGCTCACCCCTCCACTTT	CASSEWDRGSPLHF
.	TRBJ2-7	TRBD2	TRBV10-2	TGCGCCACCTCGGGGAGGGCCTACGAGCAGTACTTC	CATSGRAYEQYF
few	TRBJ1-4	TRBD1	TRBV7-9	TGTGCCAGCAGCCCCGTGGACAGGGCTTTTGAAAAACTGTTTTTT	CASSPVDRAFEKLFF
.	TRBJ2-2	TRBD1	TRBV5-1	TGCGCCAGCAGCCGCACGACAGGGATGGGCACCGGGGAGCTGTTTTTT	CASSRTTGMGTGELFF
.	TRBJ1-4	.	TRBV27	TGTGCCAGCAGACAAACGGGGGGCGTGGGAAAACTGTTTTTT	CASRQTGGVGKLFF
.	TRBJ2-1	.	TRBV25-1	TGTGCCAGCAGTGAAGGTTATACAGGCCGAGCTTATGGGCAGTTCTTC	CASSEGYTGRAYGQFF
.	TRBJ1-5	.	TRBV28	TGTGCCAGCAGTTTTGTTCGGAGTCAGCCCCAGCATTTT	CASSFVRSQPQHF
few	TRBJ1-1	TRBD1	TRBV19	TGTGCCAGTAGTAGCCCGCGAGACAGGGGTCCTGAAGCTTTCTTT	CASSSPRDRGPEAFF
.	TRBJ2-2	.	TRBV7-9	TGTGCCAGCAGCTCGCGGCCCAACACCGGGGAGCTGTTTTTT	CASSSRPNTGELFF
.	TRBJ2-3	TRBD1	TRBV5-8	TGTGCCAGCAGCTTGGAAGGACAGGGGCGAGATACGCAGTATTTT	CASSLEGQGRDTQYF
.	TRBJ2-7	TRBD2	TRBV6-1	TGTGCCAGCAGTGAAAGGGGCGGGGGAACCTACGAGCAGTACTTC	CASSERGGGTYEQYF
once	TRBJ1-2	TRBD1	TRBV11-2	TGTGCCAGCAGCTTAGTCCAGAACAGGGGGCCCCGCGCGGCCTTC	CASSLVQNRGPRAAF